The sample holds a few counts of the clone carrying this T cell receptor (beta chain). Its antigen remains unidentified. This sample is part of a study of T-cell memory formation after mild COVID-19. For the study at large: TCR clusters largely stayed donor specific. Study-wide results and limits: What remained unconfirmed was the SARS-CoV-2 specificity of second-wave clones peaking on day 37.

TCRdb recomputed calls from the 5' RACE reads with MiXCR, one row per CDR3 protein. Altogether under 550,000 distinct CDR3 sequences are present, 15% to 20% being singletons, with the ten largest covering 9% to 15%. Germline CDR1 and CDR2: KGHDR and SFDVKD. CDR3 size: 13 residues. V was shortened by 4 bases and J by 6 bases, with 9 bases between the two germline ends. This clonotype was sampled from an adult woman who had mild COVID-19 (a few samples of this study predate the infection). Cell type and time point are not known. The sample consisted of PBMCs or a T cell subset sorted from them (not recorded which). V gene TRBV24-1 combines with J gene TRBJ2-1; no reliable D call. The CDR3 nucleotides read TGTGCCACCAGTGACGTCTCTCTCAATGAGCAGTTCTTC. Its translation is CATSDVSLNEQFF.